This T cell receptor beta chain was found in a study of cytomegalovirus exposure and HLA in healthy donors (dated by TCRdb to the late 2010s). Describing the broader study: An earlier analysis of several hundred of the donors reported approximately 270 Gb of sequence data and roughly 100 million unique TCR beta sequences from roughly 180 million T cells. Of the 300 to 400 genotyped donors, about 80% fell in the genetic ancestry cluster associated with self-reported Caucasian donors. In a later genetic analysis, genome-wide SNP genotypes for about 55% of the roughly 700 donors were used, and that subset was treated as a discovery cohort. HLA typing included class I and class II loci at four-digit resolution. Donor age, sex, ethnicity and CMV serostatus were compiled together with the repertoire data. About 280 gigabases of sequencing data and 75 million to 85 million unique TCR sequences made up an early release that covered fewer than 650 HLA-typed donors. The study combined high-throughput TCR immunosequencing, statistical association of individual TCRs with disease status, and machine learning to predict cytomegalovirus infection status. The T cell repertoires of around 670 subjects were profiled by immunosequencing and related to cytomegalovirus serostatus. Among roughly 400 genotyped donors of the cohort, an average of about 240,000 unique TCR beta nucleotide sequences was sequenced per donor, of which about 18% were non-productive. The number of typed donors differed by locus: about 620-630 for A, B, C, DRB1 and DQB1; about 520 for DQA1; fewer than 610 for DPA1; and some 450 for DPB1. A separate validation cohort of roughly 110 different subjects was used in addition to the roughly 670-subject first cohort. Roughly five DR-DQ haplotypes were handled as single units for association and clustering because linkage in the cohort was strong. Every repertoire in the discovery cohort had been generated on one and the same sequencing platform. In an earlier analysis of roughly 540 of the donors, high-throughput TCR beta sequencing was used to judge whether each TCR beta V gene segment behaved as functional or pseudogenic. To study patterns of TCR occurrence, a later analysis re-analyzed previously published TCR beta repertoires from 666 donors and added high-resolution HLA genotyping. The later analysis used no new phenotypic data to find candidate immune exposures, relying instead on TCR beta sequences and their occurrence across donors. The aim of the study was to test whether cataloging public T cell receptors could identify signatures of past pathogen exposure. The study at large found these results: Cytomegalovirus status was reported to be diagnosed by the classifier with high specificity and sensitivity in both the original and validation cohorts. In a later analysis, several top co-occurrence clusters were reported to appear linked to parvovirus B19, influenza, CMV and Epstein-Barr virus. HLA typing was unavailable for some donors at each locus, so association tests used only the typed subset. According to the authors, the approach could potentially be generalized to other disease states and immunological phenotypes. A later analysis associated about 17,000 TCR beta sequences with specific HLA alleles at a false discovery rate of 0.05. When HLA alleles, especially DR and DQ, strongly co-occurred, attributing TCR associations to individual alleles was difficult. The cohort was sequenced for TCR beta chains only, and without alpha or paired-chain data the features that could be detected were limited. A few of the identified cytomegalovirus-associated TCR beta chains were confirmed in vitro to be specific for cytomegalovirus antigens. Because counts were too low, around 18 rarely observed V segments, including chromosome 9 orphons, were left out of the earlier analysis of a few hundred of the donors. In an earlier analysis of a few hundred of the donors, most TCR beta V segments were observed in productive rearrangements about 90% or about 30% of the time, broadly matching IMGT annotations. In the study, 150 to 200 TCR beta chains were listed as associated with cytomegalovirus. CMV serostatus was the only immune exposure information available for the cohort. In a later analysis, TCR association rates were found to vary across HLA loci, with the most associated TCRs seen for DRB1 alleles and the fewest for HLA-C alleles. Presence/absence analyses assumed roughly uniform sequencing depth across donors, an assumption that may not hold. A cluster of highly shared sequence variants was judged likely to represent a technical artifact of the sequencing pipeline. Most TCR sequences were seen in very few donors, while some public TCRs were found in many individuals. According to a later genetic analysis, donors in an Asian-associated ancestry cluster had fewer N-insertions in productive TCRs than the roughly 670-donor mean. Linkage disequilibrium might explain the correlated functional status among segregating V segments, but an unknown experimental factor could not be ruled out. A later genetic analysis associated a missense DCLRE1C variant with V-gene and J-gene trimming of TCR beta chains, and an independent cohort replicated the association. A later analysis found that HLA-associated TCR beta chains were more clonally expanded and had lower generation probabilities than equally common non-associated chains. Most CMV-associated TCR beta chains appeared to be HLA-restricted in a later analysis, and the HLA associations seemed to be driven largely by CMV exposure. The 87-base-pair reads could not distinguish some IMGT-functional V segments, including TRBV6-2 and TRBV6-3, so those segments were excluded. A further reported finding was that TCR beta sequences accurately predicted the HLA-A and HLA-B alleles for most subjects in the first cohort.

CDR1 is given as LNHDA and CDR2 as SQIVND, both from the germline V gene (reference sequence). Trimming removed 5 bases from V and 3 bases from J, leaving 13 bases between the germline ends. The CDR3 runs 15 residues from the cysteine to the phenylalanine. Only the CDR3 portion is preserved as DNA: 45 bases, with reading frame beginning at the first base. The library was made by the immunoSEQ multiplex PCR assay. A mixture of 60 forward primers for TCR Vbeta segments and 13 reverse primers for TCR Jbeta segments was used in the multiplex PCR. Amplification of the CDR3 region of rearranged TCR beta genes was performed with a multiplex PCR assay on genomic DNA. The amplified TCR beta libraries were sequenced on the Illumina HiSeq System as 87-base-pair reads. The source study handled its data this way. A later analysis tallied tens of millions of unique TCR beta chains across the 700 or so repertoires, and approximately 12 million of those chains were shared by two or more donors. Raw reads were error-corrected and collapsed into unique sequences by a nearest-neighbor algorithm in which closely related sequences were merged to remove PCR and sequencing errors. Alignment of CDR3 sequences to IMGT reference sequences was used to assign V, D and J gene segments. For a sequence to be retained, a match of at least six nucleotides was required to both a V gene segment and a J gene segment. Rearrangements were classified as productive when the CDR3 lacked stop codons and remained in frame with V and J, and all other rearrangements were classified as non-productive. Following IMGT convention, CDR3 was defined as the stretch from the second conserved V-encoded cysteine up to the conserved J-encoded phenylalanine. In an earlier analysis of around 640 of the donors, sequences lacking an unambiguous match to a single V gene segment were excluded. In an earlier analysis of almost 600 of the donors, a V segment was called functional when productive rearrangements were above 56.7%, and segregating when the standard deviation between donors exceeded 5%. A statistical classification framework was built for diagnosing cytomegalovirus status from the catalog of TCR beta chain sequences. V and J gene assignment, in a later analysis, came from comparing TCR nucleotide sequences with IMGT/GENE-DB human TR gene sequences. A later analysis assigned CDR3 sequences and most-parsimonious VDJ recombination scenarios with the TCRdist pipeline. In a later analysis, each TCR beta chain was defined by its CDR3 amino acid sequence together with its V-gene family, and reads without a unique V-gene family were excluded. In a later analysis, around 600 highly shared, low-generation-probability nucleotide sequences were removed to address suspected cross-contamination and a sequencing artifact. In a later analysis, a clonal expansion index for each public chain was calculated from normalized within-repertoire ranks of inferred template counts. A later analysis computed generation probabilities with a VDJ recombination model fitted to out-of-frame rearrangements, and checked the results against IGoR. In a later analysis, TCR-TCR, TCR-HLA and TCR-CMV co-occurrence was scored with hypergeometric tests, and a repertoire-size bias correction was applied to TCR pairs. To estimate false discovery rates, a later analysis permuted the HLA or CMV assignments 20 times. In a later analysis, co-occurring TCRs were grouped using DBSCAN, and TCRdist sequence similarity was added for clustering within HLA-allele-positive subsets. Repertoires with fewer than 30,000 or more than 120,000 public chains were left out of co-occurrence clustering, as were five repertoires with anomalous nucleotide sharing. TCRdb provides this immuneACCESS table in a form limited to in-frame rearrangements. Some clones are lacking; in checked studies, under half of them reflect an unresolved V gene, and why the rest are absent is not known. V and J calls and clone size are as listed in that table; D and trimming were resolved from the DNA. The sample data list approximately 190,000 clones, and roughly 13% of these were observed just once. The top ten hold approximately 7.8% of the sample.

The cohort consisted of 670 or so healthy bone marrow donors. All cohort members were sampled while nominally healthy, although unrecorded immune exposures were likely present. The donor tested CMV seropositive, placing the donor among the approximately 310 seropositive members of the cohort. Every donor gave a peripheral blood sample, and the peripheral blood mononuclear cells from that sample were used for TCR beta sequencing. The Qiagen DNeasy Blood Extraction Kit was used to extract genomic DNA from the blood cell samples. This clone has more than one count but fewer than ten. There is no known antigen for this receptor. The input lacks base qualities; no much larger clone sits a single base away.

The receptor was isolated from a man aged 50 to 60 in good health and CMV-seropositive. Recombination connected TRBV19 to TRBJ1-4, with a weak D call of TRBD1 (5 bases match). The sample taken for sequencing was PBMCs. The DNA is TGTGCCAGTAGTCCCGGGGACTACGCTAATGAAAAACTGTTTTTT. This encodes CASSPGDYANEKLFF.